This T cell receptor beta chain derives from a study of T cells in Graves' hyperthyroidism and ophthalmopathy. The TCR beta CDR3 regions underwent amplification using RNA transcripts as the source. First-round RT-PCR targeting the TCR CDR3 was performed with the HTBI primer set. TCRdb passed the multiplex PCR reads through MiXCR, listing each CDR3 protein once. In the table there are about 420,000 distinct CDR3 sequences, about an eighth of which are singletons. This clonotype showed up many times. The antigen is not known. J gave up 3 bases and V 5 bases, and 7 bases lay outside the gene matches. The CDR3 runs 15 residues. Germline V lookup: CDR1 SGHAT, CDR2 FQNNGV. Study results and caveats: Most thyroid clonotypes with frequency above 0.001 were detected in blood.

Researchers barred patients who had uncontrolled infection, other autoimmune disease, pregnancy or lactation. The rearrangement joins TRBV11-2 to TRBJ2-1; TRBD1 agrees at 7 bases. Material for sequencing was blood. The source of this sequence is a woman aged 18 to 35 with Graves' hyperthyroidism. The CDR3 region is CASSPTGTDYNEQFF. The CDR3 DNA reads TGTGCCAGCAGCCCGACAGGGACCGACTACAATGAGCAGTTCTTC.